The 2 T cell receptor beta chains below were found in one sample sequenced in a study of blood T cell repertoires in COVID-19. Profiling relied on immunoSEQ multiplex PCR, and the TCRdb table lists in-frame clones only, not all of them. Among 130,000 to 150,000 clones listed, around 84% were seen once. The sequenced sample was peripheral blood. These receptors all stem from a woman aged 45-60 years in a cohort sampled during active or convalescent COVID-19.

The chain recombines TRBV11-3 with TRBJ1-1; D may be TRBD1 (6 bases). V lost 4 bases and J lost 3, with 9 bases in between. The CDR3 loop spans 13 amino acids. Germline values: CDR1 SGHNT, CDR2 YENEEA. CDR3 DNA: TGTGCCAGCAGCTCTACAGGGTACACTGAAGCTTTCTTT. Its translation is CASSSTGYTEAFF.

The chain joins TRBV5-3 to TRBJ1-5, with 8 nucleotides matching TRBD1. TRBV5-3 has ORF status, its function being uncertain. V gave up 4 bases and J gave up 4 bases; unmatched junction bases: 10. This CDR3 has 16 residues. The CDR3 DNA sequence: TGTGCCAGAAGCGCCCCGACAGGGGCCCCTAATCAGCCCCAGCATTTT. Its translation is CARSAPTGAPNQPQHF.